This record covers a single T cell receptor (beta chain). What it binds is unknown. CDR3 length: 13 residues. From germline, CDR1 is SGHRS and CDR2 YFSETQ. V dropped 2 bases and J dropped 8 bases, with 10 bases sitting between them. The data are from a study of shared clonotypes between healthy human individuals. Study-wide results and caveats: Some naive CD4 clonotypes, around 4.9%, turned up in common across several donors. What naive subsets generally showed was a larger estimated richness than memory subsets showed.

The assay was carried out at the deep level. Clones were read by immunoSEQ multiplex PCR, and TCRdb kept only the in-frame ones, dropping some. The data show 1 million to 1.3 million clones, with 75% to 80% seen just once and roughly 0.65% held by the top ten. This clonotype was sampled from a man between 18 and 29 years old in good health. Some clones in this sample may be carry-over from other donors' samples. The chain couples TRBV5-1 to TRBJ1-4, with D possibly matching TRBD1 (5 bases). Specimen: memory CD4+ T cells from PBMCs. Specified subset: CD45RA-negative fraction. The CDR3 DNA reads TGCGCCAGCAGCTTTGGGGGTGGCGAAAAACTGTTTTTT. Its protein product is CASSFGGGEKLFF.